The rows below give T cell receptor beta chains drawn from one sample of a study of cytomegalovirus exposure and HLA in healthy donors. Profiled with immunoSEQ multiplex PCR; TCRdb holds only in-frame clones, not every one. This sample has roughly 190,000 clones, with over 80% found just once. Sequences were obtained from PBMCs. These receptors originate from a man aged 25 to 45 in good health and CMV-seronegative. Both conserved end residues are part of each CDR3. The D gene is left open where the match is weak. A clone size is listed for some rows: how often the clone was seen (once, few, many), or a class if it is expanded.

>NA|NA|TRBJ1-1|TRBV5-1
CASSQRGFTEAFF
TGCGCCAGCAGCCAGCGGGGGTTCACTGAAGCTTTCTTT
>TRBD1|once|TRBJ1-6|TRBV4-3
CASSQDPNRGVRTPLHF
TGCGCCAGCAGCCAAGATCCGAACAGGGGGGTAAGGACACCCCTCCACTTT
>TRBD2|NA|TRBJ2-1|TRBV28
CASSLGLANGGQFF
TGTGCCAGCAGTCTAGGACTAGCCAATGGGGGGCAGTTCTTC
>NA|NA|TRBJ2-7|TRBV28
CASSTPSGVYEQYF
TGTGCCAGCAGTACCCCCTCGGGAGTCTACGAGCAGTACTTC
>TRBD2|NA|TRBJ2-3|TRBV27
CASSRTRKDTDTQYF
TGTGCCAGCAGCCGGACTAGGAAAGACACAGATACGCAGTATTTT
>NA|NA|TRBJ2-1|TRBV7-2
CASSTEVGAEQFF
TGTGCCAGCAGCACCGAGGTGGGGGCTGAGCAGTTCTTC
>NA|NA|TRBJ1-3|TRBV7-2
CASSLAPVGSDTIYF
TGTGCCAGCAGCTTAGCGCCGGTGGGGAGCGACACCATATATTTT
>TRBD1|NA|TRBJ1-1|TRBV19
CASIGQGADTEAFF
TGTGCCAGTATCGGACAGGGGGCTGACACTGAAGCTTTCTTT
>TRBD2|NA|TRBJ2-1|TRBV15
CATSRDRTLAHTSSYNEQFF
TGTGCCACCAGCAGAGATCGTACACTAGCGCACACAAGCTCCTACAATGAGCAGTTCTTC
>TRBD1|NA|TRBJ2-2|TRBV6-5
CASSSDRGLIGELFF
TGTGCCAGCAGTTCGGACAGGGGGCTAATCGGGGAGCTGTTTTTT
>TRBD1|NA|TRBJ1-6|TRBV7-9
CASSSTGGDSPLHF
TGTGCCAGCAGCTCGACAGGGGGGGATTCACCCCTCCACTTT
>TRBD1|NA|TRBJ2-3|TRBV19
CASSRDRVRTDTQYF
TGTGCCAGTAGCCGTGACAGGGTTCGTACAGATACGCAGTATTTT
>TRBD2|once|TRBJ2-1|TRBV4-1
CASSPSRGGLSNNEQFF
TGCGCCAGCAGCCCCTCGCGGGGGGGCCTGTCCAACAATGAGCAGTTCTTC
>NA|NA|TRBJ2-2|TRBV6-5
CASRSGTLGELFF
TGTGCCAGCAGGTCCGGGACACTCGGGGAGCTGTTTTTT
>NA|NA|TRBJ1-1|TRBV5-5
CASSLWGVDTEAFF
TGTGCCAGCAGCTTGTGGGGGGTTGACACTGAAGCTTTCTTT
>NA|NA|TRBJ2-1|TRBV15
CATSRDQGGGRGNEQFF
TGTGCCACCAGCAGAGATCAAGGTGGAGGTCGTGGCAATGAGCAGTTCTTC
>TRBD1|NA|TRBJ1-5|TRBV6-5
CASSRDRGGNQPQHF
TGTGCCAGCAGTAGGGACAGGGGGGGGAATCAGCCCCAGCATTTT
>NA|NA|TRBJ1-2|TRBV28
CASRQEFNYGYTF
TGTGCCAGCAGACAGGAATTTAACTATGGCTACACCTTC
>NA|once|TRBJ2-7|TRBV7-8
CASSLALQGGAYEQYF
TGTGCCAGCAGCTTAGCGCTCCAGGGAGGAGCCTACGAGCAGTACTTC
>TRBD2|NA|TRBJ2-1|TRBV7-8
CASSLARLAGGPYNEQFF
TGTGCCAGCAGCTTAGCGCGATTAGCGGGGGGGCCCTACAATGAGCAGTTCTTC
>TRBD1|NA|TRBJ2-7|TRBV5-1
CASSLWGQETNEQYF
TGCGCCAGCAGCTTGTGGGGACAGGAGACCAACGAGCAGTACTTC
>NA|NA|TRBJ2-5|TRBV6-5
CASSYLAEETQYF
TGTGCCAGCAGTTACCTCGCGGAAGAGACCCAGTACTTC
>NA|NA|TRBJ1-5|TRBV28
CASSSRLGSKPQHF
TGTGCCAGCAGTTCCCGGCTCGGGAGCAAGCCCCAGCATTTT